This is a list of T cell receptor beta chains from one sample in a study of CD4+ T cells in melanoma. Only in-frame clones appear in the TCRdb table, and some are missing; sequencing was by immunoSEQ multiplex PCR. The sample includes more than 90,000 clones, around 92% of them seen just once. Sequenced: peripheral blood. Source of these receptors: a human donor with melanoma. CDR3s include the opening cysteine and the closing phenylalanine or tryptophan. The D gene is left open where the match is weak. Clone size appears in some rows only: once, few, many, or a class for an expanded clone.

>TRBD1|NA|TRBJ2-7|TRBV2
TGTGCCAGCAAGGACGGGGACAGCTCCTACGAGCAGTACTTC
CASKDGDSSYEQYF
>NA|once|TRBJ2-6|TRBV30
TGTGCCTCCTCTCAGAGCTCTGGGGCCAACGTCCTGACTTTC
CASSQSSGANVLTF
>NA|NA|TRBJ2-7|TRBV7-9
TGTGCCAGCAGCTTAGTCGACTCAGACTACGAGCAGTACTTC
CASSLVDSDYEQYF
>TRBD1|NA|TRBJ2-3|TRBV28
TGTGCCAGCAGTTTAATAGGCAGGGGGATGGATACGCAGTATTTT
CASSLIGRGMDTQYF
>NA|NA|TRBJ1-2|TRBV28
TGTGCCAGCACCACAGGATACGACTATGGCTACACCTTC
CASTTGYDYGYTF
>TRBD1|NA|TRBJ2-3|TRBV4-3
TGCGCCAGCAGCCAAGTAACAGGGGGAACAGATACGCAGTATTTT
CASSQVTGGTDTQYF
>TRBD2|NA|TRBJ2-7|TRBV5-5
TGTGCCAGCAGCCCCGAGGCGGGGGTGGCTAGCCACACCTACGAGCAGTACTTC
CASSPEAGVASHTYEQYF
>NA|NA|TRBJ1-1|TRBV4-1
TGCGCCAGCAGCCAAGATTCGGGGGGCCTCACTGAAGCTTTCTTT
CASSQDSGGLTEAFF
>NA|NA|TRBJ2-2|TRBV7-9
TGTGCCAGCACACGGGCGAACACCGGGGAGCTGTTTTTT
CASTRANTGELFF
>NA|NA|TRBJ2-7|TRBV6-6
TGTGCCAGCAGTTACTCGGGCCAGGGGAGTTTGAACGAGCAGTACTTC
CASSYSGQGSLNEQYF
>TRBD1|NA|TRBJ1-6|TRBV7-9
TGTGCCAGCAGCTTAGAACAGGGGAATTCACCCCTCCACTTT
CASSLEQGNSPLHF
>TRBD2|NA|TRBJ2-7|TRBV7-2
TGTGCCAGCAGCCGGACTAGCGGGAGTGACGAGCAGTACTTC
CASSRTSGSDEQYF
>NA|NA|TRBJ2-5|TRBV19
TGTGCCAGTAGAGGGAGGGGGCGCGGGAGCCAAGAGACCCAGTACTTC
CASRGRGRGSQETQYF
>NA|NA|TRBJ2-5|TRBV7-3
TGTGCCAGCAGCCTCGGGACACCTCCAAAGACCCAGTACTTC
CASSLGTPPKTQYF
>TRBD2|NA|TRBJ2-7|TRBV7-2
TGTGCCAGCAGGCCGGGACTAGCGGGAGCGTACGAGCAGTACTTC
CASRPGLAGAYEQYF
>NA|NA|TRBJ1-4|TRBV10-3
TGTGCCATCAGTGAGACTGTAGGGGGAGAAAAACTGTTTTTT
CAISETVGGEKLFF
>TRBD1|NA|TRBJ1-3|TRBV5-4
TGTGCCAGCAGCCCAGGACAGGCCCGCTCTGGAAACACCATATATTTT
CASSPGQARSGNTIYF
>NA|NA|TRBJ2-7|TRBV9
TGTGCCAGCAGCGGAAGGGGGGCCTACGAGCAGTACTTC
CASSGRGAYEQYF
>TRBD1|NA|TRBJ2-3|TRBV28
TGTGCCAGCAGTACCACCGGGACAGGGGTAGATACGCAGTATTTT
CASSTTGTGVDTQYF
>TRBD2|NA|TRBJ2-3|TRBV4-3
TGCGCCAGCAGCCAAGAGTGGGGTCTAGCGGGGGTGGCGGATACGCAGTATTTT
CASSQEWGLAGVADTQYF
>NA|NA|TRBJ1-2|TRBV29-1
TGCAGCGTTGCCCCCCCCGGGGGCCCCAACTATGGCTACACCTTC
CSVAPPGGPNYGYTF
>NA|NA|TRBJ2-6|TRBV28
TGTGCCAGCACCCTTACAGGGACTGGGGCCAACGTCCTGACTTTC
CASTLTGTGANVLTF
>NA|NA|TRBJ2-7|TRBV7-3
TGTGCCAGCAGCTTAAACCCCGGGACGTCCTCCTACGAGCAGTACTTC
CASSLNPGTSSYEQYF
>NA|NA|TRBJ1-1|TRBV14
TGTGCCAGCAGTCAACGCCTGGGATTACGGAACACTGAAGCTTTCTTT
CASSQRLGLRNTEAFF
>TRBD2|few|TRBJ2-1|TRBV7-9
TGTGCCAGCAGCTTATGGAGCCAGCGGGGCTACAATGAGCAGTTCTTC
CASSLWSQRGYNEQFF